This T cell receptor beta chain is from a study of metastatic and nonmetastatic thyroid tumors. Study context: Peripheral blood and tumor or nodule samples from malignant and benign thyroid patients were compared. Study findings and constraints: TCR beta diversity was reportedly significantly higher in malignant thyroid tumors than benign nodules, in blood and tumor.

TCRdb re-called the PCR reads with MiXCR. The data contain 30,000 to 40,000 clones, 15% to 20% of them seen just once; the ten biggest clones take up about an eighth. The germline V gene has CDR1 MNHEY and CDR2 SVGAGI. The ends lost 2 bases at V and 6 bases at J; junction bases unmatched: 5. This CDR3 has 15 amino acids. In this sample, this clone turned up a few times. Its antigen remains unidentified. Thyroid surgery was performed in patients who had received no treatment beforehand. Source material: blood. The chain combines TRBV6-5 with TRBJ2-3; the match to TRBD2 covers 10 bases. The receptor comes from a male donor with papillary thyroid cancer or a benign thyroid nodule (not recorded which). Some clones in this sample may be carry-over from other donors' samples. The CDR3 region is CASSYRLAGPDTQYF. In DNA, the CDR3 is TGTGCCAGCAGTTACAGACTAGCGGGCCCCGATACGCAGTATTTT.